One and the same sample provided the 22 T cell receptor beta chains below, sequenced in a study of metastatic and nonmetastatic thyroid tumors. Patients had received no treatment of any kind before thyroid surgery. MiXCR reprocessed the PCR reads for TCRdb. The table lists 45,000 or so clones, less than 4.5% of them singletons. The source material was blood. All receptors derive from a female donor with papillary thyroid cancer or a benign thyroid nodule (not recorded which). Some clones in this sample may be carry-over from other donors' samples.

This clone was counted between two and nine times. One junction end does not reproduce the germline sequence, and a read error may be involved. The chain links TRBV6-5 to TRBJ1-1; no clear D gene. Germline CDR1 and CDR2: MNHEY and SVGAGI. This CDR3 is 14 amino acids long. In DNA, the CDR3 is TGTGCCAGCAGTTACTGGCAGGTTAACACTGAAGCCTTCTTT. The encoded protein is CASSYWQVNTEAFF.

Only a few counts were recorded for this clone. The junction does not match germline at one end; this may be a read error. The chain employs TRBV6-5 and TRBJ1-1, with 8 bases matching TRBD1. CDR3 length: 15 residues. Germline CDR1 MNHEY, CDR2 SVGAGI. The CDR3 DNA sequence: TGTGCCAGCAATTACACGACAGGGGATGTCTCGGAAGCTTTCTTT. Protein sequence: CASNYTTGDVSEAFF.

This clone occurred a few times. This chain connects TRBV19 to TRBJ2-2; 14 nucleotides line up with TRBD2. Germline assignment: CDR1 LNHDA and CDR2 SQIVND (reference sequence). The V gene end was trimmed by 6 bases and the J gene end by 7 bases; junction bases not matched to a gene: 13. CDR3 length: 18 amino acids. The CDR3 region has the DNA TGTGCCAGTAGAAACCCTCCGGGACTAGCGGGAGTAGGCGGGGAGCTGTTTTTT. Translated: CASRNPPGLAGVGGELFF.

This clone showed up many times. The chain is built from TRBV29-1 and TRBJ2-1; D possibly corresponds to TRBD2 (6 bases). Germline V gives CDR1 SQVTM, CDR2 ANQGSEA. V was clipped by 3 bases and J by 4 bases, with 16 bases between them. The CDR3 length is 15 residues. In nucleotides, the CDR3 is TGCAGCGTTGATACCGCGGGAAGCATTTACAATGAGCAGTTCTTC. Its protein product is CSVDTAGSIYNEQFF.

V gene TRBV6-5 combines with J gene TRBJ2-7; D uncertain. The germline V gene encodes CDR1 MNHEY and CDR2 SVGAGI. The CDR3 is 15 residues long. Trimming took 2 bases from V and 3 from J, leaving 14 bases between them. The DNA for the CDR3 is TGTGCCAGCAGTTACAACGTGGCTCCAATCTACGAGCAGTACTTC. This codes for CASSYNVAPIYEQYF.

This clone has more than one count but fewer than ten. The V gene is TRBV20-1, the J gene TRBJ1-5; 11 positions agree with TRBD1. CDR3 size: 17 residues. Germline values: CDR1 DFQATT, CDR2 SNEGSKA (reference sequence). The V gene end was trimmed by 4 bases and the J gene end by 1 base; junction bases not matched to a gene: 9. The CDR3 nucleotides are TGCAGTGCTATCCGGGACAGGGGGTCGGGAAGCAATCAGCCCCAGCATTTT. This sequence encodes CSAIRDRGSGSNQPQHF.

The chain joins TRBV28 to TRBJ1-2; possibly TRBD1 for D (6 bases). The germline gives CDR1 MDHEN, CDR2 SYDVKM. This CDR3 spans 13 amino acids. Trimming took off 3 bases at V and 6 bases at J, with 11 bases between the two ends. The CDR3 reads CASSLGGLDGYTF. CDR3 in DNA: TGTGCCAGCAGTTTGGGGGGCCTGGATGGCTACACCTTC.

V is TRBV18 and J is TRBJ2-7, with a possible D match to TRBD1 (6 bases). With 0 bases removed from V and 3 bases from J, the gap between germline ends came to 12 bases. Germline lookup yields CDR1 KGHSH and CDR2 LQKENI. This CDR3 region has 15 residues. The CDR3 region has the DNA TGTGCCAGCTCACCACCCGACAGGTACCTCTACGAGCAGTACTTC. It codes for CASSPPDRYLYEQYF.

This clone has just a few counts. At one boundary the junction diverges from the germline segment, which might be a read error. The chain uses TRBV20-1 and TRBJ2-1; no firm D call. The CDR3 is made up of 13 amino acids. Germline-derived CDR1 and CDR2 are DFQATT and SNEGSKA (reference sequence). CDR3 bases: TGCAGTGCCCAATCGGGCTCCAACAATGAGCAGTTCTTC. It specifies CSAQSGSNNEQFF.

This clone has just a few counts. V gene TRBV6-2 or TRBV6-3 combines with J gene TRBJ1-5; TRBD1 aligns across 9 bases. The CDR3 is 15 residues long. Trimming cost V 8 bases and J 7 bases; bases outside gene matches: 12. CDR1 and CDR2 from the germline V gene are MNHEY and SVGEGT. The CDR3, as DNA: TGTGCCAGCGACGCCGGGCGGGACAGGGCGCAGCCCCAGCATTTT. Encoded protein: CASDAGRDRAQPQHF.

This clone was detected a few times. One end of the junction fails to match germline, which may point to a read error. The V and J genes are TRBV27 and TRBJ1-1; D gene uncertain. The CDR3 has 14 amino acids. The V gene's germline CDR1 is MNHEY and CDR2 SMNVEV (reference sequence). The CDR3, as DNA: TGTGCCAGCAAAGTTGGAGTAAAGAACGCTGAAGCTTTCTTT. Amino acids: CASKVGVKNAEAFF.

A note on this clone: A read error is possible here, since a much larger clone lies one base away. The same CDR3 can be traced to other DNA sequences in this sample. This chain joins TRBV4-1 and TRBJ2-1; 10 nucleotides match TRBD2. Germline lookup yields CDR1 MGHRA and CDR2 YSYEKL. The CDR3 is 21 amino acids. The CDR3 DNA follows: TGCGCCAGCAGTCAAGGGAGTCGACTAGCGGGTGGATCACGGGCCCAGAATGAGCAGTTCTTC. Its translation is CASSQGSRLAGGSRAQNEQFF.

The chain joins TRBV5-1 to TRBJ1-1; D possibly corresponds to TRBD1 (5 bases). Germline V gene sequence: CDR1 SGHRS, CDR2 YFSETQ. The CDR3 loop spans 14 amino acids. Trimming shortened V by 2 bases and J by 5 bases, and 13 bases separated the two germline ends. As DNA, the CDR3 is TGCGCCAGCAGCTTTCAGGGCGAAGGTACTGAAGCTTTCTTT. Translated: CASSFQGEGTEAFF.

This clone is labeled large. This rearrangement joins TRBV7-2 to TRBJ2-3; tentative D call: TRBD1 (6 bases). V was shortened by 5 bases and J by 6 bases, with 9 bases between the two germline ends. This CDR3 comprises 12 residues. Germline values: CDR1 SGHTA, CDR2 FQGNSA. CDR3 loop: CASSPQGDTQYF. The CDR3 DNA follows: TGTGCCAGCAGCCCGCAGGGGGATACGCAGTATTTT.

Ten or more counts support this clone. The CDR3 is CASSLDQGGETQYF. DNA for the CDR3: TGTGCCAGCAGCTTAGATCAGGGAGGAGAGACCCAGTACTTC. V gene TRBV7-2 combines with J gene TRBJ2-5, with D maybe TRBD2 (6 bases). The V gene lost 1 base and the J gene lost 4 bases, with 10 bases spanning the gap. The CDR3 is 14 residues long. Germline V gene lookup returns CDR1 SGHTA and CDR2 FQGNSA.

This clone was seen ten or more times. The CDR3 region has the DNA TGTGCCAGCAGTTTGGGGGGTAGCTCTGGAAACACCATATATTTT. Translation: CASSLGGSSGNTIYF. The chain is built from TRBV28 and TRBJ1-3, with TRBD1 as a possible D gene (5 bases). The CDR3 is 15 amino acids. Germline CDR1 and CDR2: MDHEN and SYDVKM. V was pared by 3 bases and J by 0 bases, with 9 bases between. Combining the CDR3 with reference TRBV28 and TRBJ1-3 gives the whole variable domain DVKVTQSSRYLVKRTGEKVFLECVQDMDHENMFWYRQDPGLGLRLIYFSYDVKMKEKGDIPEGYSVSREKKERFSLILESASTNQTSMYLCASSLGGSSGNTIYFGEGSWLTVV.

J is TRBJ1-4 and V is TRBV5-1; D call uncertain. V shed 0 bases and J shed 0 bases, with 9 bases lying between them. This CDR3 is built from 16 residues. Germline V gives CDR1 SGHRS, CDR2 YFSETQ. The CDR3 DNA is TGCGCCAGCAGCTTGGGTTCAGAAACAACTAATGAAAAACTGTTTTTT. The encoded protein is CASSLGSETTNEKLFF.

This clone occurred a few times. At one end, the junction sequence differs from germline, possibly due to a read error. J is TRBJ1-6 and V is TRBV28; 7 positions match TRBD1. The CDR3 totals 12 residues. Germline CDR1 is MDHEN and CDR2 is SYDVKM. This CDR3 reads CASSSPDRARFF. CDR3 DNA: TGTGCCAGCAGTTCCCCCGACAGGGCCCGATTCTTT.

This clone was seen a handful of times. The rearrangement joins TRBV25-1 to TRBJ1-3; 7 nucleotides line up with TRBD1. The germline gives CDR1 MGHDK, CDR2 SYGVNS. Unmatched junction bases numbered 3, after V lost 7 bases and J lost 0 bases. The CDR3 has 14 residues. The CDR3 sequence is CASTTGVSGNTIYF. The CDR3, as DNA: TGTGCCAGCACAACAGGGGTCTCTGGAAACACCATATATTTT.

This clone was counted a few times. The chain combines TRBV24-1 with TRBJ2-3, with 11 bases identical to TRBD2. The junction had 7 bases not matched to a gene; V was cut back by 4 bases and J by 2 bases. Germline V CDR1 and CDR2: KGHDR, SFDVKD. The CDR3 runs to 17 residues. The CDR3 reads CATSDSSGGPSTDTQYF. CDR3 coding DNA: TGTGCCACCAGTGACTCTAGCGGGGGGCCCTCCACAGATACGCAGTATTTT.

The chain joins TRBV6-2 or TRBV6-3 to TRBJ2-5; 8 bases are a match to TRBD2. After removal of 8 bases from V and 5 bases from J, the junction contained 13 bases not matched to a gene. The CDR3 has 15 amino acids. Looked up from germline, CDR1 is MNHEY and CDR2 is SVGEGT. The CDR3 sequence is CASQNSAGVLETQYF. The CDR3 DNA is TGTGCCAGCCAAAACTCAGCGGGGGTGCTGGAGACCCAGTACTTC.

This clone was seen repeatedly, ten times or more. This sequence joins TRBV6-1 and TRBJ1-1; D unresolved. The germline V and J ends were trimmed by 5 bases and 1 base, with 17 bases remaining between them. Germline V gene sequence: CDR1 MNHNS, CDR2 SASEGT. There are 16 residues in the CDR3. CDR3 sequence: CASSFLVPGGNTEAFF. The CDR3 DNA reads TGTGCCAGCAGTTTCCTTGTTCCGGGAGGGAACACTGAAGCTTTCTTT.